The 22 T cell receptor beta chains given below trace back to one sample, sequenced in a study of cytomegalovirus exposure and HLA in healthy donors. With 60 Vbeta and 13 Jbeta primers, the PCR was carried out. The table came from immunoSEQ multiplex PCR; TCRdb's copy has only in-frame clones and leaves some out. The table includes approximately 240,000 clones, just over 75% detected once. Material: PBMCs. These receptors were obtained from a woman aged 55 to 70 in good health and CMV-seropositive.

The chain couples TRBV5-4 to TRBJ2-2, with D maybe TRBD2 (5 bases). Germline assignment: CDR1 SGHNT and CDR2 YYREEE (reference sequence). CDR3 length equals 16 residues. The ends were cut back, 0 bases at V and 4 bases at J, with 13 bases in the middle. DNA for the CDR3: TGTGCCAGCAGCTTGGTACCCCTACGGGGCACCGGGGAGCTGTTTTTT. This codes for CASSLVPLRGTGELFF.

The V call is TRBV7-9, the J call TRBJ2-5; a possible D gene is TRBD2 (5 bases). Germline V gene sequence: CDR1 SEHNR, CDR2 FQNEAQ (reference sequence). V was clipped by 2 bases and J by 5 bases, with 12 bases between them. CDR3 length: 14 residues. The CDR3 protein is CASSLSGPLETQYF. The CDR3 nucleotides read TGTGCCAGCAGCTTAAGCGGACCCTTGGAGACCCAGTACTTC. Full variable domain (outside the CDR3, taken from reference TRBV7-9 and TRBJ2-5): DTGVSQNPRHKITKRGQNVTFRCDPISEHNRLYWYRQTLGQGPEFLTYFQNEAQLEKSRLLSDRFSAERPKGSFSTLEIQRTEQGDSAMYLCASSLSGPLETQYFGPGTRLLVL.

This rearrangement joins TRBV30 to TRBJ1-6; D is unclear. The CDR3 is 16 amino acids. The germline V gene encodes CDR1 GTSNPN and CDR2 SVGIG (reference sequence). The ends were cut back, 0 bases at V and 7 bases at J, with 16 bases in the middle. In DNA, the CDR3 is TGTGCCTGGAGTGTAGTCCACCCCCCGGTGAATTCACCCCTCCACTTT. Its protein product is CAWSVVHPPVNSPLHF.

The chain has TRBV6-5 and TRBJ2-2, with a weak D call TRBD2 (6 bases). V shed 2 bases and J shed 6 bases, with 16 bases lying between them. CDR1 and CDR2 from the germline V gene are MNHEY and SVGAGI. The CDR3 runs to 16 residues. CDR3 loop: CASSYLASEYSGELFF. Here the CDR3 DNA reads TGTGCCAGCAGTTACCTGGCTAGCGAATATTCCGGGGAGCTGTTTTTT.

This rearrangement joins TRBV7-2 to TRBJ2-5, with D perhaps matching TRBD2 (6 bases). The V and J ends lost 4 bases and 3 bases respectively, with 12 bases between them. This CDR3 is 14 amino acids long. Germline loops: CDR1 SGHTA, CDR2 FQGNSA. CDR3: CASSSPWGEETQYF. DNA of the CDR3: TGTGCCAGCAGCTCTCCTTGGGGGGAAGAGACCCAGTACTTC.

The chain employs TRBV7-9 and TRBJ1-1, with 8 bases identical to TRBD1. V gave up 0 bases and J gave up 12 bases; unmatched junction bases: 3. Per the germline V gene, CDR1 is SEHNR and CDR2 is FQNEAQ (reference sequence). The CDR3 has 12 residues. DNA for the CDR3: TGTGCCAGCAGCTTAGCGGACAGGGCACCTTTCTTT. This gives the protein CASSLADRAPFF.

This sequence joins TRBV7-2 and TRBJ2-7; 10 nucleotides align to TRBD1. CDR3 length equals 15 residues. Losses at the gene ends were 3 bases for V and 4 bases for J; bases not matched to a gene: 6. The germline gives CDR1 SGHTA, CDR2 FQGNSA. CDR3: CASSFGQGERYEQYF. The CDR3 nucleotides read TGTGCCAGCAGCTTCGGACAGGGGGAAAGGTACGAGCAGTACTTC. The complete variable domain, with remaining parts taken from reference TRBV7-2 and TRBJ2-7, reads GAGVSQSPSNKVTEKGKDVELRCDPISGHTALYWYRQSLGQGLEFLIYFQGNSAPDKSGLPSDRFSAERTGGSVSTLTIQRTQQEDSAVYLCASSFGQGERYEQYFGPGTRLTVT.

The rearrangement joins TRBV5-1 to TRBJ1-6; 8 bases are shared with TRBD1. Germline V gene data show CDR1 as SGHRS and CDR2 as YFSETQ. Unmatched junction bases numbered 1, after V lost 3 bases and J lost 5 bases. The CDR3 spans 14 residues. CDR3 residues: CASSSGQDNSPLHF. The DNA for the CDR3 is TGCGCCAGCAGCTCGGGACAGGATAATTCACCCCTCCACTTT.

The sample holds one count of this clone. This chain joins TRBV7-9 and TRBJ2-1; unclear D gene. The CDR3 consists of 13 residues. The germline V gene has CDR1 SEHNR and CDR2 FQNEAQ (reference sequence). Trimming removed 1 base from V and 8 bases from J, with 9 bases in between. The CDR3 bases are TGTGCCAGCAGCTTAGGAGGCTGGGATGAGCAGTTCTTC. Encoded protein: CASSLGGWDEQFF.

This clone was counted between two and nine times. In DNA form, the CDR3 reads TGTGCCAGCAGCTTACGGGCGGGAGTTATGAATGAGCAGTTCTTC. Its translation: CASSLRAGVMNEQFF. V is TRBV7-9 and J is TRBJ2-1, with TRBD2 matching 7 bases. Trimming removed 2 bases from V and 7 bases from J; junction bases left unmatched: 8. The length of the CDR3 is 15 residues. Germline values: CDR1 SEHNR, CDR2 FQNEAQ (reference sequence). Full variable domain (missing parts from reference TRBV7-9 and TRBJ2-1): DTGVSQNPRHKITKRGQNVTFRCDPISEHNRLYWYRQTLGQGPEFLTYFQNEAQLEKSRLLSDRFSAERPKGSFSTLEIQRTEQGDSAMYLCASSLRAGVMNEQFFGPGTRLTVL.

This chain connects TRBV18 to TRBJ2-7, with 11 bases identical to TRBD2. Unmatched junction bases numbered 6, after V lost 3 bases and J lost 2 bases. Germline V gene lookup returns CDR1 KGHSH and CDR2 LQKENI. The CDR3 sequence is 16 residues long. CDR3 protein: CASSPPGTSGAYEQYF. CDR3 in DNA: TGTGCCAGCTCACCTCCTGGGACTAGCGGAGCCTACGAGCAGTACTTC.

In its sample, this clone was seen once. The rearrangement links TRBV7-6 to TRBJ2-5, with 14 bases that match TRBD2. V was clipped by 1 base and J by 11 bases; unmatched bases: 9. Germline CDR1 and CDR2: SGHVS and FNYEAQ. The CDR3 consists of 16 residues. CDR3 sequence reads: CASSLVGTSGSWGQYF. The CDR3 DNA sequence: TGTGCCAGCAGCTTAGTCGGGACTAGCGGGAGTTGGGGGCAGTACTTC.

This rearrangement joins TRBV4-3 to TRBJ1-4; D remains ambiguous. Trimming removed 0 bases from V and 10 bases from J, with 15 bases in between. This CDR3 region has 15 residues. CDR1 LGHNA and CDR2 YSLEER come from the germline V gene. The CDR3 here is CASSQEAGNDRKLFF. In DNA, the CDR3 is TGCGCCAGCAGCCAAGAAGCGGGGAATGATAGAAAACTGTTTTTT.

CDR3 in amino acids: CASSYSGAGTGELFF. DNA of the CDR3: TGTGCCAGCAGCTATAGCGGGGCAGGGACCGGGGAGCTGTTTTTT. The chain links TRBV6-6 to TRBJ2-2; 8 nucleotides match TRBD2. The CDR3 contains 15 residues. The germline CDR1 and CDR2 sequences are MNHNY and SVGAGI (reference sequence). The V segment lost 6 bases and the J segment 5 bases; nucleotides outside the gene matches: 8.

This clone has just one count. This chain uses TRBV5-1 with TRBJ2-5; D is possibly TRBD2 (5 bases). CDR1 SGHRS and CDR2 YFSETQ come from the germline V gene. CDR3 length: 12 residues. Trimming removed 4 bases at V and 5 bases at J, with 9 bases between. This chain's CDR3 is CASSPRGETQYF. The DNA of the CDR3 is TGCGCCAGCAGCCCAAGAGGGGAGACCCAGTACTTC. The complete variable domain, with remaining parts taken from reference TRBV5-1 and TRBJ2-5, reads KAGVTQTPRYLIKTRGQQVTLSCSPISGHRSVSWYQQTPGQGLQFLFEYFSETQRNKGNFPGRFSGRQFSNSRSEMNVSTLELGDSALYLCASSPRGETQYFGPGTRLLVL.

CDR3 sequence reads: CASSLNRGGQETQYF. The CDR3 nucleotides are TGTGCCAGCAGCTTAAACAGGGGGGGGCAAGAGACCCAGTACTTC. The chain carries TRBV7-2 and TRBJ2-5, with TRBD1 as a possible D gene (8 bases). Trimming took 2 bases from V and 2 from J, leaving 12 bases between them. The germline CDR1 and CDR2 sequences are SGHTA and FQGNSA. This CDR3 spans 15 amino acids.

J is TRBJ1-3 and V is TRBV5-1; no clear D gene. The CDR3 is 15 residues long. V lost 0 bases and J lost 0, with 7 bases in between. The germline CDR1 and CDR2 sequences are SGHRS and YFSETQ. CDR3 bases: TGCGCCAGCAGCTTGGCCAGTTCCTCTGGAAACACCATATATTTT. It translates to CASSLASSSGNTIYF.

This clone came up a few times. V is TRBV10-3 and J is TRBJ1-4; D gene ambiguous. The CDR3 runs 15 residues. Trimming removed 0 bases at V and 8 bases at J, with 13 bases between. The V gene's germline CDR1 is ENHRY and CDR2 SYGVKD. The DNA of the CDR3 is TGTGCCATCAGTGAGTCCGAAAGACCGGGGGAAAAACTGTTTTTT. It is translated as CAISESERPGEKLFF.

The rearrangement joins TRBV5-4 to TRBJ2-7; no clear D gene. CDR1 is SGHNT, CDR2 YYREEE, per germline (reference sequence). The CDR3 spans 14 residues. The V and J ends lost 0 bases and 0 bases respectively, with 7 bases between them. The CDR3 protein is CASSLASSSYEQYF. CDR3 coding DNA: TGTGCCAGCAGCTTGGCTAGTAGCTCCTACGAGCAGTACTTC. Full variable domain (remainder filled in from reference TRBV5-4 and TRBJ2-7): ETGVTQSPTHLIKTRGQQVTLRCSSQSGHNTVSWYQQALGQGPQFIFQYYREEENGRGNFPPRFSGLQFPNYSSELNVNALELDDSALYLCASSLASSSYEQYFGPGTRLTVT.

This chain uses TRBV6-1 with TRBJ2-5; 11 nucleotides line up with TRBD2. CDR1 is MNHNS, CDR2 SASEGT, per germline. The CDR3 totals 14 residues. With 5 bases clipped from V and 8 bases from J, the junction kept 7 bases outside the gene matches. CDR3: CASSPRLAGSTQYF. DNA of the CDR3: TGTGCCAGCAGTCCGCGACTAGCGGGAAGTACCCAGTACTTC.

This chain links TRBV7-2 with TRBJ1-1; possible D gene TRBD1, 5 bases. The germline V and J ends were trimmed by 5 bases and 11 bases, with 18 bases remaining between them. This CDR3 is built from 13 residues. Looked up from germline, CDR1 is SGHTA and CDR2 is FQGNSA. The CDR3: CASSLGWRGGAFF. In DNA form, the CDR3 reads TGTGCCAGCAGCCTCGGGTGGAGGGGTGGGGCTTTCTTT. Based on the CDR3 plus reference TRBV7-2 and TRBJ1-1, the full variable domain is GAGVSQSPSNKVTEKGKDVELRCDPISGHTALYWYRQSLGQGLEFLIYFQGNSAPDKSGLPSDRFSAERTGGSVSTLTIQRTQQEDSAVYLCASSLGWRGGAFFGQGTRLTVV.

CDR3 nucleotide sequence: TGTGCCAGCAGCTCCCCTTACGAGCAGTACTTC. As protein: CASSSPYEQYF. This chain joins TRBV28 and TRBJ2-7; no clear D. The CDR3 sequence is 11 residues long. Trimming shortened V by 6 bases and J by 4 bases, and 7 bases separated the two germline ends. Germline values: CDR1 MDHEN, CDR2 SYDVKM.